The 6 T cell receptor beta chains presented below share a single source sample, sequenced in a study of Graves' ophthalmopathy and Graves' hyperthyroidism. RNA transcripts provided the template for amplifying TCR beta CDR3 regions. RT-PCR with HTBI primers came first, then second-round multiplex PCR. Using its own MiXCR run on the multiplex PCR reads, TCRdb lists one record per CDR3 protein. Of 500,000 to 700,000 distinct CDR3 sequences detected, 35% to 45% appear once; the ten largest clones hold about 4.6%. Sequenced input: peripheral blood or thyroid tissue (not recorded which). These receptors were obtained from an adult man with Graves' hyperthyroidism.

The rearrangement joins TRBV6-6 to TRBJ1-1, with D hard to call. Trimming removed 8 bases at V and 1 base at J, with 11 bases between. Per the germline V gene, CDR1 is MNHNY and CDR2 is SVGAGI (reference sequence). CDR3 length: 13 residues. The CDR3 reads CASEGTENTEAFF. The DNA for the CDR3 is TGTGCCAGCGAGGGTACGGAGAACACTGAAGCTTTCTTT.

This clonotype has a count of ten or more. V and J are TRBV19 and TRBJ1-5; D possibly corresponds to TRBD1 (6 bases). The CDR3 totals 16 residues. The germline V and J ends were trimmed by 1 base and 1 base, with 11 bases remaining between them. The germline V gene has CDR1 LNHDA and CDR2 SQIVND (reference sequence). CDR3 amino acids: CASSIGGGLSNQPQHF. Written as DNA, the CDR3 is TGTGCCAGTAGTATAGGCGGGGGCTTGAGCAATCAGCCCCAGCATTTT.

The chain has TRBV5-5 and TRBJ2-2; D is uncertain. Germline values: CDR1 SGHKS, CDR2 YYEKEE (reference sequence). The germline V and J ends were trimmed by 1 base and 4 bases, with 11 bases remaining between them. The CDR3 runs 15 residues. In nucleotides, the CDR3 is TGTGCCAGCAGCTTGAAGAAACTGCTCACCGGGGAGCTGTTTTTT. This translates into CASSLKKLLTGELFF.

V usage is TRBV7-2 and J usage is TRBJ1-2; 7 bases map to TRBD1. V lost 6 bases and J lost 6; bases outside the gene matches: 10. The CDR3 consists of 14 residues. Germline V gives CDR1 SGHTA, CDR2 FQGNSA. The CDR3 DNA reads TGTGCCAGCAGAGGTGGACTGGGACAGCATGGCTACACCTTC. Encoded protein: CASRGGLGQHGYTF.

Comments on this clonotype: An end of the junction does not agree with germline; a read error may underlie this. The V gene is TRBV7-2, the J gene TRBJ2-5, with 8 bases lining up with TRBD1. The CDR3 has 18 residues. Per germline, CDR1 SGHTA and CDR2 FQGNSA. The CDR3 DNA reads as TGCGCCAGCAGAGCGGACAGGGCCGTGGGACAGCGACAAGAGACCCAGTACTTC. Translated, it gives CASRADRAVGQRQETQYF.

This clonotype has ten or more counts. The chain employs TRBV12-5 and TRBJ1-5, with D possibly matching TRBD1 (5 bases). Germline V gene data show CDR1 as LGHNT and CDR2 as FRNRAP. Between the trimmed V and J ends, which lost 6 bases and 3 bases, there was a span of 18 bases. The CDR3 length is 16 residues. The CDR3 sequence is CASGSRLGGYNQPQHF. Written as DNA, the CDR3 is TGTGCTAGTGGATCCCGCCTGGGGGGATACAATCAGCCCCAGCATTTT.